These 8 T cell receptor beta chains originate from one sample sequenced in a study of blood T cell repertoires in COVID-19. Only in-frame clones appear in the TCRdb table, and some are missing; sequencing was by immunoSEQ multiplex PCR. This sample carries roughly 230,000 clones, 80% to 85% of them seen once, and the ten largest clones take about 4.4%. The sequencing input was peripheral blood. These receptors came from a man between 50 and 59 years old with active or convalescent COVID-19.

This clone has only one observation. The V and J genes are TRBV6-6 and TRBJ1-1; no clear D gene. The CDR3 has 12 residues. CDR1 and CDR2 (germline): MNHNY, SVGAGI (reference sequence). V was shortened by 7 bases and J by 2 bases, with 8 bases between the two germline ends. CDR3: CASITGNTEAFF. The CDR3 DNA is TGTGCCAGCATCACGGGAAACACTGAAGCTTTCTTT.

The table lists this clone with a count of one. The rearrangement uses TRBV10-3 and TRBJ2-7, with 8 nucleotides matching TRBD1. Trimming cost V 2 bases and J 4 bases; bases outside gene matches: 7. The germline V gene has CDR1 ENHRY and CDR2 SYGVKD. The CDR3 is made up of 15 amino acids. The CDR3 DNA is TGTGCCATCAGTGAGGGCTGGGGGACAGGATACGAGCAGTACTTC. Translation: CAISEGWGTGYEQYF.

The chain has TRBV2 and TRBJ1-4, with TRBD1 matching 8 bases. Unmatched junction bases numbered 8, after V lost 6 bases and J lost 5 bases. The CDR3 totals 15 residues. Germline V gene data show CDR1 as SNHLY and CDR2 as FYNNEI. CDR3 coding DNA: TGTGCCAGCAGGGCGACAGGGGTTTCAAATGAAAAACTGTTTTTT. Translation gives CASRATGVSNEKLFF.

This clone appeared a single time. This chain's CDR3 is CASSLLAGGQETQYF. In nucleotides, the CDR3 is TGTGCCAGCAGCCTCCTAGCGGGGGGCCAAGAGACCCAGTACTTC. J is TRBJ2-5 and V is TRBV9; TRBD2 matches 11 bases. Per the germline V gene, CDR1 is SGDLS and CDR2 is YYNGEE. V lost 4 bases, J lost 1 base, and 3 bases stayed unmatched. This CDR3 is 15 amino acids long.

V usage is TRBV4-1 and J usage is TRBJ1-3, with 9 bases that match TRBD1. CDR3 length equals 16 residues. Germline lookup yields CDR1 MGHRA and CDR2 YSYEKL. The V segment lost 1 base and the J segment 4 bases; nucleotides outside the gene matches: 5. DNA of the CDR3: TGCGCCAGCAGCCAAGTTGGACAGGGGAAGGGAAACACCATATATTTT. It codes for CASSQVGQGKGNTIYF.

This clone was detected only a few times. V is TRBV6-2 or TRBV6-3 and J is TRBJ1-5, with D perhaps matching TRBD1 (5 bases). V was pared by 5 bases and J by 2 bases, with 16 bases between. CDR3 length: 16 amino acids. CDR1 and CDR2 (germline): MNHEY, SVGEGT. The CDR3 nucleotides are TGTGCCAGCAGTCCCCTTGCAGGGAAGGGCAATCAGCCCCAGCATTTT. Its protein is CASSPLAGKGNQPQHF.

This chain connects TRBV7-8 to TRBJ2-3; D might be TRBD2 (5 bases). The CDR3 runs to 13 residues. Germline values: CDR1 SGHVS, CDR2 FQNEAQ. Trimming removed 5 bases at V and 8 bases at J, with 14 bases between. The CDR3 DNA reads as TGTGCCAGCAGCCCCAGGACTCACGGTACGCAGTATTTT. Residues: CASSPRTHGTQYF.

This clone was seen just once. The J gene is TRBJ1-5, the V gene TRBV5-4; TRBD1 matches 7 bases. Germline values: CDR1 SGHNT, CDR2 YYREEE (reference sequence). This CDR3 has 14 amino acids. V gave up 2 bases and J gave up 7 bases; unmatched junction bases: 6. The DNA for the CDR3 is TGTGCCAGCAGCTTCGAGGGGGCAGGACAGCCCCAGCATTTT. This sequence encodes CASSFEGAGQPQHF.